This T cell receptor beta chain was sequenced during a study of blood T cells in healthy people across ages. In this sample, this clonotype turned up a few times. Then a second PCR, running roughly 7 to 11 cycles, was carried out with a sample-barcoded 5' primer and a J-beta primer mix. One entry per CDR3 protein results from TCRdb running MiXCR on the 5' RACE reads. Seen here are 1,100,000 or so distinct CDR3 sequences, 40% to 50% observed once, and the top ten hold over 15%. The people who gave samples were healthy Caucasians from Russia, aged about 6 to 100. The sequence came from a woman aged 60-75 years in good health. Sequencing input: blood.

CDR3 sequence reads: CASSQDQGLAGNVNEQFF. The CDR3 DNA follows: TGTGCCAGCAGCCAAGATCAGGGACTAGCGGGAAATGTCAATGAGCAGTTCTTC. V is TRBV3-1 and J is TRBJ2-1; 13 nucleotides agree with TRBD2. Germline CDR1 reads LGHDT; CDR2 reads YNNKEL (reference sequence). Unmatched junction bases numbered 8, after V lost 0 bases and J lost 6 bases. CDR3 length: 18 amino acids.